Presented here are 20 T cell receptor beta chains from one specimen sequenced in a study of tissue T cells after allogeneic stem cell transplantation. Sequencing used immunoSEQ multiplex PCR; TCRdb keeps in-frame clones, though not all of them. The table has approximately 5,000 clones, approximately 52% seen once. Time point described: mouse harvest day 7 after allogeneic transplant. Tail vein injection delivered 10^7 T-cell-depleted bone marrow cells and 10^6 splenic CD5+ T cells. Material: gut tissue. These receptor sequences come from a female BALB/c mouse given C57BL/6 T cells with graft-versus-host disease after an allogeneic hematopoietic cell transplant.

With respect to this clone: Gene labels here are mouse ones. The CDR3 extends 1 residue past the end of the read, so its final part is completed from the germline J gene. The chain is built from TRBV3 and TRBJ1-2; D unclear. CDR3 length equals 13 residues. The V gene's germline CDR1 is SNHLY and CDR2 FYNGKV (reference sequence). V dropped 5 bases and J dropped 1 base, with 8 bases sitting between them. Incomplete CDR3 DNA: TGTGCCAGCAGCCGACAATTAAACTCCGACTACACC. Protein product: CASSRQLNSDYT. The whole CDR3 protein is CASSRQLNSDYTF. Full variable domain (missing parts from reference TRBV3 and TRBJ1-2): GPKVLQIPSHQIIDMGQMVTLNCDPVSNHLYFYWYKQILGQQMEFLVNFYNGKVMEKSKLFKDQFSVERPDGSYFTLKIQPTALEDSAVYFCASSRQLNSDYTFGSGTRLLVI.

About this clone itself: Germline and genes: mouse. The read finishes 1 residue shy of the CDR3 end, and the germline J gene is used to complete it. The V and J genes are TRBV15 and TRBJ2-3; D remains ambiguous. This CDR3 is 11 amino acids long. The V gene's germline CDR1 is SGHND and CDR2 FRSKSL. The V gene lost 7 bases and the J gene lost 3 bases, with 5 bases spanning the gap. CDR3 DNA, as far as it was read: TGTGCCAGCAAAACAGCAGAAACGCTGTAT. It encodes CASKTAETLY. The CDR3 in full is CASKTAETLYF.

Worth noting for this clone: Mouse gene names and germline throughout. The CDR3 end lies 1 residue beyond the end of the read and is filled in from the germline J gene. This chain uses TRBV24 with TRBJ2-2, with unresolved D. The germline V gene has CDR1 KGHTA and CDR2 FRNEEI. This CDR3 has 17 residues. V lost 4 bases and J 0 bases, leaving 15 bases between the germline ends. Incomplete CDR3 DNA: TGTGCCAGCAGTCCCTCGTGGCAGAATGCAAACACCGGGCAGCTCTAC. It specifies CASSPSWQNANTGQLY. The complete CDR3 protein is CASSPSWQNANTGQLYF.

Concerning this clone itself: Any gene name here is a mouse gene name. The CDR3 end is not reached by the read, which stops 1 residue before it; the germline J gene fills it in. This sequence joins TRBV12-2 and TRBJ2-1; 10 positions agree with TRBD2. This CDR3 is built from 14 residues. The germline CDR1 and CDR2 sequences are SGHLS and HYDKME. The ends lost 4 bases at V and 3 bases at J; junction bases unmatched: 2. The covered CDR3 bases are TGTGCCAGCTCCCGACTGGGGGGCTATGCTGAGCAGTTC. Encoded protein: CASSRLGGYAEQF. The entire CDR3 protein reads CASSRLGGYAEQFF.

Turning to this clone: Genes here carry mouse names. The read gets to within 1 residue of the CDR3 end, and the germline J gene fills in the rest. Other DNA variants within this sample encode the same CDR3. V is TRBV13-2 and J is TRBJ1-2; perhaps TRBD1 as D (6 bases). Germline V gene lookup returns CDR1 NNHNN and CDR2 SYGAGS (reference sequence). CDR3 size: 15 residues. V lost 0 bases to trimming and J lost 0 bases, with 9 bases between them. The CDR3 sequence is CASGDGGGANSDYTF. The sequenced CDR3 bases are TGTGCCAGCGGTGATGGGGGGGGCGCAAACTCCGACTACACC.

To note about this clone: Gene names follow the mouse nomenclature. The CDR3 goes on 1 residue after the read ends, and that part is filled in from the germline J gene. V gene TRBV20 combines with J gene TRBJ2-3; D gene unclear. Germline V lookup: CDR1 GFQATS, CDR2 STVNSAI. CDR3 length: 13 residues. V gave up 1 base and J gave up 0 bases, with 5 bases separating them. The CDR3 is CGARGQSAETLYF. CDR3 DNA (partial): TGTGGTGCTAGGGGACAAAGTGCAGAAACGCTGTAT.

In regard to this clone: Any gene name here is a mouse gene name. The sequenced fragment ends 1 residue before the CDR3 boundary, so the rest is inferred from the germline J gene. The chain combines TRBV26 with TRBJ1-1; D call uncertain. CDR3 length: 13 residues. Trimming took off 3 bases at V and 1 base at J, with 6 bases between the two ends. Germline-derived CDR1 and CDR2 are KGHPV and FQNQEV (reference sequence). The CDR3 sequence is CASSLPGNTEVFF. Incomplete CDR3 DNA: TGTGCCAGCAGTCTTCCGGGAAACACAGAAGTCTTC. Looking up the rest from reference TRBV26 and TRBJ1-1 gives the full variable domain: NSKVIQTPRYLVKGQGQKAKMRCIPEKGHPVVFWYQQNKNNEFKFLINFQNQEVLQQIDMTEKRFSAECPSNSPCSLEIQSSEAGDSALYLCASSLPGNTEVFFGKGTRLTVV.

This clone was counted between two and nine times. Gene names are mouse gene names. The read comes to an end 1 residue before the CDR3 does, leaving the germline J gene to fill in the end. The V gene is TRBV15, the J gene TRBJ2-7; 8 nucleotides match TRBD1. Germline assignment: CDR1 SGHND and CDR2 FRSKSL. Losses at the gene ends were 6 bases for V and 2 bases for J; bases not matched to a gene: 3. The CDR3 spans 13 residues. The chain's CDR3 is CASSPDRAYEQYF. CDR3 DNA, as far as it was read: TGTGCCAGCAGCCCGGACAGGGCCTATGAACAGTAC.

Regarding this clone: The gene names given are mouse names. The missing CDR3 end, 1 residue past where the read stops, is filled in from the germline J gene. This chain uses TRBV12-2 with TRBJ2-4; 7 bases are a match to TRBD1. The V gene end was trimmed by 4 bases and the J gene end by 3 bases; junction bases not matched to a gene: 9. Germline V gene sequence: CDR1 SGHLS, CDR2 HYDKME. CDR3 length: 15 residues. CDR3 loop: CASSHPDRAQNTLYF. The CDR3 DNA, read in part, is TGTGCCAGCTCCCACCCAGACAGGGCCCAAAACACCTTGTAC.

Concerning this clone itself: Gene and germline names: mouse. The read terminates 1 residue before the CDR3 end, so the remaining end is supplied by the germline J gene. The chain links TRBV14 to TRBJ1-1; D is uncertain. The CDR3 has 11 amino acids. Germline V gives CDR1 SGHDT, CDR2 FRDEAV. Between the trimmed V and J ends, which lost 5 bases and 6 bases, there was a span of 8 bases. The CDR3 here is CASRRTAEVFF. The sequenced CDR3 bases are TGTGCCAGCAGACGGACGGCAGAAGTCTTC.

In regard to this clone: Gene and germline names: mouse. The covered CDR3 bases are TGTGCCAGCAGGCGGGACAGGGGGCGGGCTGAGCAGTTC. It encodes CASRRDRGRAEQF. The full CDR3 protein is CASRRDRGRAEQFF. The rearrangement uses TRBV5 and TRBJ2-1, with 12 bases that match TRBD1. With the read ending 1 residue before the CDR3 end, the germline J gene is used to fill in that end. The CDR3 length is 14 residues. Germline V gene data show CDR1 as LGHNA and CDR2 as YNLKQL (reference sequence). With V trimmed by 6 bases and J by 7 bases, 4 bases remained unmatched.

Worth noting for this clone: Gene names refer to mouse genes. The part of the CDR3 DNA that was read is TGCACCTGCAGTGCAGATCGGGGATGGGAACAGTAC. It specifies CTCSADRGWEQY. The entire CDR3 protein is CTCSADRGWEQYF. The chain employs TRBV1 and TRBJ2-7, with D unresolved. The CDR3 goes on 1 residue after the read ends, and that part is filled in from the germline J gene. V shed 0 bases and J shed 7 bases, with 10 bases lying between them. Per germline, CDR1 NSQYPW and CDR2 LRSPGD (reference sequence). The CDR3 sequence is 13 residues long.

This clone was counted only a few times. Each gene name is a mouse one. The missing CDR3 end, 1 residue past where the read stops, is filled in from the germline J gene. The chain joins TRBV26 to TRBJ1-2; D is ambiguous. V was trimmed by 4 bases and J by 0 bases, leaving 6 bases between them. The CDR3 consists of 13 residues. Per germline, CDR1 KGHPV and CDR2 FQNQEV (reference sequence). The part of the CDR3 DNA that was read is TGTGCCAGCAGTCCGACATCAAACTCCGACTACACC. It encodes CASSPTSNSDYT. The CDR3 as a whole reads CASSPTSNSDYTF.

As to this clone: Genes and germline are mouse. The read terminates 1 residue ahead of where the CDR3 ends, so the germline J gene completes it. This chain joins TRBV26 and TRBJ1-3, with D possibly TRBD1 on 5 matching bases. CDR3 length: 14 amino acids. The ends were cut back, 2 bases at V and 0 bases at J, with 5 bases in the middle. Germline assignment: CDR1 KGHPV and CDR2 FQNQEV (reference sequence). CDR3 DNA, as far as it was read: TGTGCCAGCAGTCTGGACAGTTCTGGAAATACGCTCTAT. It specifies CASSLDSSGNTLY. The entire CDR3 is CASSLDSSGNTLYF.

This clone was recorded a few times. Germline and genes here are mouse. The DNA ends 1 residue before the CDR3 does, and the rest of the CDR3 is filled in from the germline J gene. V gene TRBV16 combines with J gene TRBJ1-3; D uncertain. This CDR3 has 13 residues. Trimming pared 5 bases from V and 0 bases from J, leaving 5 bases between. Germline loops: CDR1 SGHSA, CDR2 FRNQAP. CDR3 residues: CASSPNSGNTLYF. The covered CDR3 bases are TGTGCAAGCAGCCCCAATTCTGGAAATACGCTCTAT.

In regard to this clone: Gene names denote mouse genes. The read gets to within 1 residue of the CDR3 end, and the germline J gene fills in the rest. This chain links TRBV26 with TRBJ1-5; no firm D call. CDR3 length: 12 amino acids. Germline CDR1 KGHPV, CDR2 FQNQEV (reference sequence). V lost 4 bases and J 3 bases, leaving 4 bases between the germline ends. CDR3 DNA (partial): TGTGCCAGCAGTCCGGGCAACCAGGCTCCGCTT. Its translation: CASSPGNQAPL. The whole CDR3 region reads CASSPGNQAPLF.

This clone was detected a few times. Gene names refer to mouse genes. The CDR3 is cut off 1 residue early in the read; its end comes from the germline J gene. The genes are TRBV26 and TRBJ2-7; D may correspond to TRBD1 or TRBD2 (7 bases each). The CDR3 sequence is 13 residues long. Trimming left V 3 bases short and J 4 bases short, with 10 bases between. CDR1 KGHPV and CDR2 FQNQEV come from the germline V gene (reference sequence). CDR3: CASSLQGGYEQYF. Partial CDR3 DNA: TGTGCCAGCAGTCTCCAGGGGGGGTATGAACAGTAC.

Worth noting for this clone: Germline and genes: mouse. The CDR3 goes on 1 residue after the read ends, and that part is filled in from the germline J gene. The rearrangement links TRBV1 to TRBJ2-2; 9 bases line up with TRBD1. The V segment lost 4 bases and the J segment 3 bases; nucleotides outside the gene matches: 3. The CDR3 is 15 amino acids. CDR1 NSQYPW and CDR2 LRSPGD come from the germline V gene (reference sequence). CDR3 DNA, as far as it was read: TGCACCTGCAGTGTACAGGGGGCGGACACCGGGCAGCTCTAC. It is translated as CTCSVQGADTGQLY. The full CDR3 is CTCSVQGADTGQLYF.

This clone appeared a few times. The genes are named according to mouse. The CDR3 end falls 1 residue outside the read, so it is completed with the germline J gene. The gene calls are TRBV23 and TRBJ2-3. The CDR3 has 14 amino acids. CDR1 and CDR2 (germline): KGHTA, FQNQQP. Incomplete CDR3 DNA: TGCTCCAGCAGTCAAGAGGCTAGTGCAGAAACGCTGTAT. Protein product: CSSSQEASAETLY. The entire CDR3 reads CSSSQEASAETLYF. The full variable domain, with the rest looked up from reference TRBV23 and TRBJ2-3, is DAAVTQKPRYLIKMKGQEAEMKCIPEKGHTAVFWYQQKQSKELKFLIYFQNQQPLDQIDMVKERFSAVCPSSSLCSLGIRTCEAEDSALYLCSSSQEASAETLYFGSGTRLTVL.

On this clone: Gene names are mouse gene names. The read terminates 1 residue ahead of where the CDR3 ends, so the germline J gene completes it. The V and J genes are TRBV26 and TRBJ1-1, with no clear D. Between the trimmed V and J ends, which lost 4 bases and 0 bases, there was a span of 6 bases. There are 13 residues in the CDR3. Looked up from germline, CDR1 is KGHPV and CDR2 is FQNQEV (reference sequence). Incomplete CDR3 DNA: TGTGCCAGCAGTCAGGGATCAAACACAGAAGTCTTC. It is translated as CASSQGSNTEVF. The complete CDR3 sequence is CASSQGSNTEVFF.